This T cell receptor beta chain came from a study of molecular identifiers for immune sequencing clone quantification. Previously described methods and listed TCR primers were employed for the bulk TCR libraries. TCRdb recomputed calls from the PCR reads with MiXCR, one row per CDR3 protein. The sample records about 640,000 distinct CDR3 sequences, roughly 21% being singletons. The CD8+CD4-CCR7+CD45RA+ phenotype defined the sorted naive CD8 T cells. General observations from the study: Spiked Jurkat TCR RNA equivalent to one cell reportedly surfaced among under 1.1 million naive cells. The sizes of highly expanded clones could be underestimated when identical TCR molecules share a barcode.

This clonotype was recorded many times. The target antigen is unknown. This CDR3 has 16 amino acids. Germline V gene sequence: CDR1 LGHNA, CDR2 YSLEER. V dropped 0 bases and J dropped 0 bases, with 9 bases sitting between them. Sequenced input: naive CD8+ T cells from blood, with Jurkat cell RNA spiked in. Stated subset: FACS-sorted CD8+CD4-CCR7+CD45RA+ naive T cells. This chain joins TRBV4-3 and TRBJ1-5; D is perhaps TRBD1 (6 bases). This clonotype was obtained from a human donor in good health. Some libraries in this study had Jurkat cell RNA spiked in. CDR3 nucleotides: TGCGCCAGCAGCCAAGATCCGACAGGTAGCAATCAGCCCCAGCATTTT. The encoded protein is CASSQDPTGSNQPQHF.